These 19 T cell receptor beta chains share one sample of origin, sequenced in a study of control samples from healthy donors and cancer patients. The table came from immunoSEQ multiplex PCR; TCRdb's copy has only in-frame clones and leaves some out. The sample has 150,000 to 200,000 clones; around 90% are singletons. The material sequenced was blood. The receptor set was obtained from a man aged 18-30 years in good health.

The chain combines TRBV3-1 (or the pseudogene TRBV3-2) with TRBJ2-2; TRBD2 might be the D (6 bases). Germline CDR1 reads LGHDT; CDR2 reads YNNKEL (reference sequence). Trimming removed 4 bases from V and 7 bases from J, with 19 bases in between. CDR3 length: 16 amino acids. The CDR3 sequence: CASSPFGTSKYGELFF. The CDR3 DNA is TGTGCCAGCAGCCCCTTCGGGACTTCCAAATACGGGGAGCTGTTTTTT.

The genes are TRBV7-9 and TRBJ2-2; 8 bases align to TRBD1. The CDR3 sequence is 15 residues long. The ends lost 5 bases at V and 4 bases at J; junction bases unmatched: 6. Germline CDR1 is SEHNR and CDR2 is FQNEAQ (reference sequence). The CDR3 is CASSTDRARTGELFF. CDR3 nucleotides: TGTGCCAGCAGCACGGACAGGGCTCGCACCGGGGAGCTGTTTTTT.

This clone was recorded only once. The chain recombines TRBV28 with TRBJ2-7, with D possibly matching TRBD1 (6 bases). V was cut by 7 bases and J by 1 base, with 11 bases left in between. From germline, CDR1 is MDHEN and CDR2 SYDVKM. There are 13 residues in the CDR3. This CDR3 reads CASIPDRSYEQYF. The CDR3 DNA reads as TGTGCCAGCATTCCGGACAGATCCTACGAGCAGTACTTC.

The J gene is TRBJ1-4, the V gene TRBV24-1, with 7 bases matching TRBD1. This CDR3 spans 16 amino acids. Germline CDR1 is KGHDR and CDR2 is SFDVKD. V lost 4 bases, J lost 3 bases, and 7 bases stayed unmatched. CDR3: CATSDSGTASNEKLFF. DNA for the CDR3: TGTGCCACCAGTGACTCAGGGACAGCTTCTAATGAAAAACTGTTTTTT.

V gene TRBV6-5 combines with J gene TRBJ1-3; D is uncertain. The CDR3 sequence is 13 residues long. Germline V lookup: CDR1 MNHEY, CDR2 SVGAGI. Trimming removed 5 bases at V and 2 bases at J, with 7 bases between. CDR3 protein: CASSSGAGNTIYF. The CDR3 nucleotides read TGTGCCAGCAGTAGCGGAGCTGGAAACACCATATATTTT.

The chain carries TRBV30 and TRBJ1-1; D gene uncertain. V shed 3 bases and J shed 10 bases, with 15 bases lying between them. CDR3 length: 12 residues. Germline lookup yields CDR1 GTSNPN and CDR2 SVGIG (reference sequence). CDR3 protein: CAWSPPRRLAFF. The CDR3 DNA follows: TGTGCCTGGAGCCCCCCCCGCCGGTTAGCTTTCTTT.

The chain recombines TRBV5-1 with TRBJ1-2; no clear D. Germline assignment: CDR1 SGHRS and CDR2 YFSETQ. Trimming pared 1 base from V and 6 bases from J, leaving 16 bases between. The CDR3 loop spans 15 amino acids. In DNA form, the CDR3 reads TGCGCCAGCAGCTTGCAATGGGGTCTTCGTCATGGCTACACCTTC. This sequence encodes CASSLQWGLRHGYTF.

The chain combines TRBV28 with TRBJ1-2; D possibly corresponds to TRBD1 (5 bases). The CDR3 is 13 amino acids. Trimming removed 4 bases at V and 5 bases at J, with 11 bases between. Germline values: CDR1 MDHEN, CDR2 SYDVKM. The CDR3 spells CASSSGGEYGYTF. The CDR3, as DNA: TGTGCCAGCAGTTCAGGAGGGGAGTATGGCTACACCTTC.

J is TRBJ1-1 and V is TRBV5-4; possible D gene TRBD1, 5 bases. This CDR3 is 13 amino acids long. Looked up from germline, CDR1 is SGHNT and CDR2 is YYREEE (reference sequence). The V end lost 3 bases, the J end lost 2 bases, and 8 bases lay between the germline ends. The CDR3 bases are TGTGCCAGCAGCTGGACACCCAACACTGAAGCTTTCTTT. Amino acid sequence: CASSWTPNTEAFF.

The chain couples TRBV9 to TRBJ1-2; D is perhaps TRBD1 (5 bases). V lost 4 bases to trimming and J lost 1 base, with 14 bases between them. Germline CDR1 reads SGDLS; CDR2 reads YYNGEE. The CDR3 totals 15 residues. CDR3 residues: CASSSNHRLNYGYTF. The CDR3 region has the DNA TGTGCCAGCAGCAGTAACCACAGGCTTAACTATGGCTACACCTTC.

The chain links TRBV3-1 (or the pseudogene TRBV3-2) to TRBJ1-1; D unresolved. The CDR3 runs to 16 residues. V was cut by 1 base and J by 2 bases, with 14 bases left in between. Germline V gives CDR1 LGHDT, CDR2 YNNKEL (reference sequence). The CDR3 is CASSQGGGKFNTEAFF. The CDR3, as DNA: TGTGCCAGCAGCCAAGGGGGAGGCAAATTCAACACTGAAGCTTTCTTT.

The chain couples TRBV7-3 to TRBJ2-3; 8 bases map to TRBD2. The germline V gene encodes CDR1 SGHTA and CDR2 FQGTGA. This CDR3 spans 16 amino acids. The ends lost 1 base at V and 3 bases at J; junction bases unmatched: 6. The CDR3 protein is CASSLNGGGRTDTQYF. The CDR3 coding sequence is TGTGCCAGCAGCTTAAACGGCGGGGGGCGGACAGATACGCAGTATTTT.

This clone has just one count. The CDR3 reads CASSRSTEAYEQYF. In DNA, the CDR3 is TGTGCCAGCAGCAGGTCGACAGAGGCCTACGAGCAGTACTTC. The rearrangement joins TRBV7-9 to TRBJ2-7; maybe TRBD1 (5 bases). The germline V and J ends were trimmed by 5 bases and 2 bases, with 13 bases remaining between them. CDR1 and CDR2 from the germline V gene are SEHNR and FQNEAQ (reference sequence). CDR3 size: 14 residues.

The CDR3 sequence: CASSFRPPRGRGTEAFF. CDR3 bases: TGTGCCAGCAGCTTCCGCCCCCCTCGGGGGCGAGGGACTGAAGCTTTCTTT. J is TRBJ1-1 and V is TRBV9; D is possibly TRBD1 (6 bases). Trimming pared 4 bases from V and 5 bases from J, leaving 24 bases between. CDR3 length: 17 amino acids. Looked up from germline, CDR1 is SGDLS and CDR2 is YYNGEE.

This sequence joins TRBV30 and TRBJ1-1; D unresolved. The CDR3 is made up of 14 amino acids. Trimming stripped 0 bases from V and 4 bases from J, with 12 bases between. The germline gives CDR1 GTSNPN, CDR2 SVGIG (reference sequence). CDR3 nucleotide sequence: TGTGCCTGGAGTGTACCCCTACTGGGCACTGAAGCTTTCTTT. This sequence encodes CAWSVPLLGTEAFF.

This rearrangement joins TRBV10-3 to TRBJ1-4; D remains ambiguous. Between the trimmed V and J ends, which lost 3 bases and 7 bases, there was a span of 9 bases. Germline lookup yields CDR1 ENHRY and CDR2 SYGVKD. The CDR3 consists of 13 residues. CDR3 DNA sequence: TGTGCCATCAGTGACGGAGTCGGTGAAAAACTGTTTTTT. This sequence encodes CAISDGVGEKLFF.

CDR3 nucleotide sequence: TGTGCCAGCAGCCTAGGGTCTGACTATGGCTACACCTTC. This translates into CASSLGSDYGYTF. V usage is TRBV7-2 and J usage is TRBJ1-2; D call uncertain. The CDR3 runs 13 residues. Germline CDR1 is SGHTA and CDR2 is FQGNSA. Trimming removed 5 bases at V and 3 bases at J, with 10 bases between. Full variable domain (remainder filled in from reference TRBV7-2 and TRBJ1-2): GAGVSQSPSNKVTEKGKDVELRCDPISGHTALYWYRQSLGQGLEFLIYFQGNSAPDKSGLPSDRFSAERTGGSVSTLTIQRTQQEDSAVYLCASSLGSDYGYTFGSGTRLTVV.

The chain carries TRBV6-5 and TRBJ1-2; maybe TRBD1 (6 bases). Germline loops: CDR1 MNHEY, CDR2 SVGAGI. The CDR3 extends over 14 amino acids. V was shortened by 6 bases and J by 0 bases, with 11 bases between the two germline ends. Here the CDR3 DNA reads TGTGCCAGCAGAATACAGGGAACTAACTATGGCTACACCTTC. The encoded protein is CASRIQGTNYGYTF.

The chain is built from TRBV7-9 and TRBJ2-5, with 8 bases fitting TRBD2. Trimming took 4 bases from V and 5 from J; bases not matched to a gene: 9. The CDR3 is made up of 15 amino acids. Germline V lookup: CDR1 SEHNR, CDR2 FQNEAQ (reference sequence). The CDR3: CASSSIIAGGETQYF. DNA for the CDR3: TGTGCCAGCAGCTCAATCATCGCGGGGGGTGAGACCCAGTACTTC.